Shown below are 27 T cell receptor beta chains from a single sample sequenced in a study of shared clonotypes between healthy human individuals. The method was immunoSEQ multiplex PCR; TCRdb's version includes in-frame clones alone and lacks a portion of them. The sample has fewer than 1.4 million clones; 75% to 85% are singletons. Sequencing was carried out using memory CD4+ T cells from PBMCs. The subset here: CD45RA-negative fraction. Receptors were obtained from a man between 18 and 35 years old in good health. Some clones in this sample may be carry-over from other donors' samples.

This clone was observed once. The V gene is TRBV18, the J gene TRBJ1-4; D is undetermined. The germline V gene has CDR1 KGHSH and CDR2 LQKENI. The CDR3 loop spans 15 amino acids. V was pared by 3 bases and J by 6 bases, with 14 bases between. In nucleotides, the CDR3 is TGTGCCAGCTCACCCCCCTCGGGCCGACATGAAAAACTGTTTTTT. It specifies CASSPPSGRHEKLFF.

The table lists this clone with a few counts. The chain uses TRBV28 and TRBJ1-2, with 12 bases that match TRBD1. The junction had 7 bases not matched to a gene; V was cut back by 5 bases and J by 3 bases. The CDR3 length is 16 residues. CDR1 is MDHEN, CDR2 SYDVKM, per germline. CDR3 loop: CASSPGDRGPHYGYTF. The CDR3 bases are TGTGCCAGCAGTCCCGGGGACAGGGGGCCTCACTATGGCTACACCTTC.

The chain has TRBV18 and TRBJ2-7; 9 positions agree with TRBD1. This CDR3 contains 15 residues. Germline CDR1 reads KGHSH; CDR2 reads LQKENI. J lost 6 bases, V lost 1 base, and 7 bases had no gene match. CDR3 in DNA: TGTGCCAGCTCACCACAGGGACAGGGTCTCGGCGAGCAGTACTTC. This sequence encodes CASSPQGQGLGEQYF.

The rearrangement uses TRBV10-1 and TRBJ2-7; D perhaps matches TRBD2 (5 bases). The V and J ends lost 8 bases and 4 bases respectively, with 12 bases between them. Germline V gene sequence: CDR1 WNHNN, CDR2 SYGVQD (reference sequence). The CDR3 runs to 12 residues. The chain's CDR3 is CASWGAPYEQYF. The CDR3 coding sequence is TGCGCCAGCTGGGGAGCACCGTACGAGCAGTACTTC.

This sequence joins TRBV6-6 and TRBJ1-4; D gene unclear. The V gene lost 2 bases and the J gene lost 5 bases, with 15 bases spanning the gap. Per the germline V gene, CDR1 is MNHNY and CDR2 is SVGAGI (reference sequence). The CDR3 totals 16 residues. Here the CDR3 reads CASSYLRRAFNEKLFF. CDR3 nucleotide sequence: TGTGCCAGCAGTTACCTCCGGAGGGCCTTCAATGAAAAACTGTTTTTT.

The genes are TRBV5-1 and TRBJ2-2, with TRBD2 matching 9 bases. The CDR3 is 15 residues long. The ends lost 0 bases at V and 7 bases at J; junction bases unmatched: 4. Germline values: CDR1 SGHRS, CDR2 YFSETQ. Here the CDR3 reads CASSLASGNSGELFF. In DNA, the CDR3 is TGCGCCAGCAGCTTGGCTAGCGGGAATAGCGGGGAGCTGTTTTTT.

The chain employs TRBV28 and TRBJ2-1; maybe TRBD2 (6 bases). The CDR3 contains 14 residues. The V and J ends lost 7 bases and 5 bases respectively, with 15 bases between them. CDR1 is MDHEN and CDR2 is SYDVKM in the germline V gene. The CDR3, as DNA: TGTGCCAGCACCACTCCCGGGAGTCACAATGAGCAGTTCTTC. It is translated as CASTTPGSHNEQFF.

V usage is TRBV28 and J usage is TRBJ1-2; D uncertain. Germline CDR1 is MDHEN and CDR2 is SYDVKM. The length of the CDR3 is 15 residues. The V end lost 6 bases, the J end lost 3 bases, and 17 bases lay between the germline ends. In nucleotides, the CDR3 is TGTGCCAGCAGCCTCGGCGGATCGTGGGACTATGGCTACACCTTC. Amino acid sequence: CASSLGGSWDYGYTF.

This clone has just a few counts. The chain couples TRBV7-9 to TRBJ2-7; maybe TRBD1 (7 bases). V was pared by 5 bases and J by 5 bases, with 19 bases between. CDR3 length: 15 amino acids. Germline V CDR1 and CDR2: SEHNR, FQNEAQ (reference sequence). As DNA, the CDR3 is TGTGCCAGCAGCCCGACAGGGACTCGAGGAAACGAGCAGTACTTC. Its protein product is CASSPTGTRGNEQYF.

The sample holds a few counts of this clone. The V call is TRBV5-4, the J call TRBJ2-3, with D possibly TRBD2 on 5 matching bases. The CDR3 is 16 amino acids. V lost 0 bases to trimming and J lost 0 bases, with 11 bases between them. The germline V gene encodes CDR1 SGHNT and CDR2 YYREEE (reference sequence). CDR3 amino acids: CASSLAREASTDTQYF. CDR3 DNA: TGTGCCAGCAGCTTGGCCCGGGAAGCAAGCACAGATACGCAGTATTTT.

About this clone: This same CDR3 is encoded by further DNA sequences in the sample. V gene TRBV5-1 combines with J gene TRBJ1-1; no firm D call. Trimming stripped 0 bases from V and 1 base from J, with 10 bases between. The germline V gene encodes CDR1 SGHRS and CDR2 YFSETQ. The CDR3 length is 15 residues. This CDR3 reads CASSLEAGGNTEAFF. CDR3 nucleotides: TGCGCCAGCAGCTTGGAAGCAGGTGGGAACACTGAAGCTTTCTTT.

The rearrangement links TRBV5-1 to TRBJ2-7; the D gene is possibly TRBD2 (5 bases). Between the trimmed V and J ends, which lost 4 bases and 2 bases, there was a span of 10 bases. CDR3 length equals 13 residues. Germline CDR1 is SGHRS and CDR2 is YFSETQ. In nucleotides, the CDR3 is TGCGCCAGCAGCACGACTACTACCTACGAGCAGTACTTC. Translating it yields CASSTTTTYEQYF.

J is TRBJ1-5 and V is TRBV2; D is undetermined. The CDR3 is made up of 15 amino acids. The germline CDR1 and CDR2 sequences are SNHLY and FYNNEI. V lost 3 bases and J 4 bases, leaving 13 bases between the germline ends. The CDR3 region has the DNA TGTGCCAGCAGTGATAATAGGCAGGTTAATCAGCCCCAGCATTTT. Protein product: CASSDNRQVNQPQHF.

This sequence joins TRBV6-1 and TRBJ2-7; TRBD1 aligns across 8 bases. Germline CDR1 is MNHNS and CDR2 is SASEGT. The ends lost 3 bases at V and 0 bases at J; junction bases unmatched: 1. This CDR3 contains 14 residues. The CDR3 DNA sequence: TGTGCCAGCAGTGATACAGGGGGCTCCTACGAGCAGTACTTC. Its protein is CASSDTGGSYEQYF.

This rearrangement joins TRBV27 to TRBJ1-1; 7 nucleotides agree with TRBD1. The CDR3 is made up of 16 amino acids. The germline V gene has CDR1 MNHEY and CDR2 SMNVEV (reference sequence). Trimming took 2 bases from V and 1 from J; bases not matched to a gene: 7. The CDR3 here is CASSLMGDRANTEAFF. As DNA, the CDR3 is TGTGCCAGCAGTTTAATGGGGGACAGAGCGAACACTGAAGCTTTCTTT.

The chain combines TRBV18 with TRBJ2-5; 10 bases match TRBD1. CDR3 length: 17 residues. The ends lost 4 bases at V and 9 bases at J; junction bases unmatched: 17. Germline CDR1 is KGHSH and CDR2 is LQKENI. The CDR3 spells CASSLVLLGQGSGSQYF. DNA of the CDR3: TGTGCCAGCTCACTCGTCCTTTTGGGACAGGGGTCCGGTTCCCAGTACTTC.

This chain joins TRBV6-1 and TRBJ1-5; D may be TRBD1 (6 bases). With 7 bases removed from V and 6 bases from J, the gap between germline ends came to 16 bases. The length of the CDR3 is 14 residues. CDR1 and CDR2 from the germline V gene are MNHNS and SASEGT. CDR3 in DNA: TGTGCCAGCAAATTTAGGGGGGGGATTCAGCCCCAGCATTTT. Its translation: CASKFRGGIQPQHF.

This clone was observed many times. Other DNA sequences from this sample encode an identical CDR3 as well. The chain couples TRBV2 to TRBJ2-7; D gene uncertain. CDR1 and CDR2 from the germline V gene are SNHLY and FYNNEI. The CDR3 is 11 residues long. The V end was cut by 3 bases, the J end by 3 bases, with 3 bases between. The CDR3 sequence is CASSDYYEQYF. The CDR3, as DNA: TGTGCCAGCAGTGATTACTACGAGCAGTACTTC. The full variable domain, completed using reference TRBV2 and TRBJ2-7, is EPEVTQTPSHQVTQMGQEVILRCVPISNHLYFYWYRQILGQKVEFLVSFYNNEISEKSEIFDDQFSVERPDGSNFTLKIRSTKLEDSAMYFCASSDYYEQYFGPGTRLTVT.

This clone was counted ten times or more. This rearrangement joins TRBV19 to TRBJ1-2, with D possibly being TRBD1 (6 bases). CDR3 length: 15 residues. The germline V and J ends were trimmed by 6 bases and 4 bases, with 18 bases remaining between them. CDR1 LNHDA and CDR2 SQIVND come from the germline V gene (reference sequence). CDR3: CASRITGNTPYGYTF. In DNA, the CDR3 is TGTGCCAGTAGGATTACAGGGAACACACCCTATGGCTACACCTTC. Looking up the rest from reference TRBV19 and TRBJ1-2 gives the full variable domain: DGGITQSPKYLFRKEGQNVTLSCEQNLNHDAMYWYRQDPGQGLRLIYYSQIVNDFQKGDIAEGYSVSREKKESFPLTVTSAQKNPTAFYLCASRITGNTPYGYTFGSGTRLTVV.

V and J are TRBV19 and TRBJ2-2; no clear D. Trimming removed 7 bases at V and 3 bases at J, with 3 bases between. Germline CDR1 and CDR2: LNHDA and SQIVND (reference sequence). The CDR3 is 11 amino acids. CDR3 amino acids: CASTYTGELFF. DNA of the CDR3: TGTGCCAGTACCTACACCGGGGAGCTGTTTTTT.

In its sample, this clone was seen once. A much larger clone lies one base from this, so it may be a read error. This specimen includes other DNA sequences encoding the same CDR3. This sequence joins TRBV6-6 and TRBJ1-2; possibly TRBD1 for D (6 bases). The CDR3 sequence is 13 residues long. Per germline, CDR1 MNHNY and CDR2 SVGAGI (reference sequence). The V gene lost 6 bases and the J gene lost 1 base, with 9 bases spanning the gap. In DNA form, the CDR3 reads TGTGCCAGCAGGACGGACAGTAACTATGGCTACACCTTC. It translates to CASRTDSNYGYTF.

This clone has just a few counts. The gene calls are TRBV2 and TRBJ1-1; 7 bases are shared with TRBD1. CDR3 length equals 14 residues. After removal of 7 bases from V and 10 bases from J, the junction contained 15 bases not matched to a gene. Germline lookup yields CDR1 SNHLY and CDR2 FYNNEI. The CDR3 DNA follows: TGTGCCAGCAAGGTGGGACAGCAGGAACGGGGAGCTTTCTTT. Amino acid sequence: CASKVGQQERGAFF.

The chain couples TRBV28 to TRBJ1-2, with D uncertain. Trimming stripped 3 bases from V and 8 bases from J, with 13 bases between. This CDR3 has 13 amino acids. The germline gives CDR1 MDHEN, CDR2 SYDVKM. CDR3 region: CASSLGSSRGYTF. The CDR3 DNA follows: TGTGCCAGCAGTTTGGGCTCCTCGAGGGGCTACACCTTC.

Remarks on this clone: A far larger clone is one base from this, pointing to a likely read error. The gene calls are TRBV30 and TRBJ2-5; 13 bases match TRBD2. The CDR3 is made up of 13 amino acids. Germline values: CDR1 GTSNPN, CDR2 SVGIG (reference sequence). DNA for the CDR3: TGTGCGCAGGCCACTAGCGGGAGGGAGACCCCGTACTTC. Its translation: CAQATSGRETPYF.

This chain joins TRBV19 and TRBJ2-1; no clear D gene. The CDR3 is 13 residues long. The V gene lost 5 bases and the J gene lost 9 bases, with 14 bases spanning the gap. CDR1 and CDR2 (germline): LNHDA, SQIVND (reference sequence). The CDR3 region is CASSRQSRGEQFF. In DNA form, the CDR3 reads TGTGCCAGTAGTCGGCAGTCCAGAGGTGAGCAGTTCTTC.

A few counts support this clone. The rearrangement links TRBV11-2 to TRBJ1-2, with TRBD1 as a possible D gene (6 bases). Deletions cut 5 bases from V and 7 bases from J, with 11 bases between. This CDR3 contains 12 residues. In germline, CDR1 is SGHAT, CDR2 FQNNGV. The CDR3 loop reads CASSEQGGGYTF. The CDR3 region has the DNA TGTGCCAGCAGCGAACAGGGAGGTGGCTACACCTTC.

This clone has more than one count but fewer than ten. The chain employs TRBV5-4 and TRBJ2-3; 12 positions agree with TRBD2. After removal of 3 bases from V and 0 bases from J, the junction contained 2 bases not matched to a gene. This CDR3 is built from 16 residues. The germline V gene encodes CDR1 SGHNT and CDR2 YYREEE (reference sequence). The CDR3 DNA is TGTGCCAGCAGCTCCGGGACTAGCGGGAGCACAGATACGCAGTATTTT. It specifies CASSSGTSGSTDTQYF. Together with reference TRBV5-4 and TRBJ2-3, the CDR3 gives the full variable domain: ETGVTQSPTHLIKTRGQQVTLRCSSQSGHNTVSWYQQALGQGPQFIFQYYREEENGRGNFPPRFSGLQFPNYSSELNVNALELDDSALYLCASSSGTSGSTDTQYFGPGTRLTVL.